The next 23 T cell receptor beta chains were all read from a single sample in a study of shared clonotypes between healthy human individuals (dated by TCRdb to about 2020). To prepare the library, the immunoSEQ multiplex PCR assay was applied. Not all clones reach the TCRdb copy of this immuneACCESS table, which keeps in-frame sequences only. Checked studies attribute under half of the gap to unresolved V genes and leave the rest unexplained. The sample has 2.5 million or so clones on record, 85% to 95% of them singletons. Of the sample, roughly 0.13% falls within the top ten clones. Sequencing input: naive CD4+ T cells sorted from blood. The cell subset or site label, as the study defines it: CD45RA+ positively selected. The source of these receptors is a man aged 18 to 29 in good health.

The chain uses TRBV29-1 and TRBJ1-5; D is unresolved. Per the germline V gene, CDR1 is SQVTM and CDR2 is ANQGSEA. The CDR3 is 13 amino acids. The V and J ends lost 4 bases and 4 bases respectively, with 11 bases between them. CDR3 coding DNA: TGCAGCGTTGGAAGCACAAAAAATCAGCCCCAGCATTTT. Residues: CSVGSTKNQPQHF.

The CDR3 nucleotides are TGTGCCAGCGGGGGGCCGGCGGAGACCCAGTACTTC. Its translation: CASGGPAETQYF. The chain has TRBV6-5 and TRBJ2-5; perhaps D is TRBD1 or TRBD2 (6 bases each). CDR3 length equals 12 residues. Germline V gene lookup returns CDR1 MNHEY and CDR2 SVGAGI. Trimming stripped 8 bases from V and 5 bases from J, with 12 bases between.

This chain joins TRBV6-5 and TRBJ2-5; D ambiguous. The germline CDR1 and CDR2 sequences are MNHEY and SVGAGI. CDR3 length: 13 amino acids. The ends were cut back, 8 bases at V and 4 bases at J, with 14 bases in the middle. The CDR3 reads CASSGLLGETQYF. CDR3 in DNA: TGTGCCAGCTCGGGTCTGCTTGGAGAGACCCAGTACTTC.

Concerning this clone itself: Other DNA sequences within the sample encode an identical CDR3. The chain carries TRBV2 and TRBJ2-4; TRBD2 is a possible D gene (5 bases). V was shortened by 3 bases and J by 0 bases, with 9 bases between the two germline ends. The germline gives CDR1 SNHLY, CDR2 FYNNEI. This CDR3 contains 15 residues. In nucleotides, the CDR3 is TGTGCCAGCAGTGAGGGCGGACTAGCCAAAAACATTCAGTACTTC. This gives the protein CASSEGGLAKNIQYF.

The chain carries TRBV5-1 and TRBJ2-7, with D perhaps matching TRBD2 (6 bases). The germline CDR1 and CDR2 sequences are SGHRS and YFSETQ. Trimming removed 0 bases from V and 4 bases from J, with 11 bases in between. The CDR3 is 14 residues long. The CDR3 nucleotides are TGCGCCAGCAGCTTGGTAGGGAGGTGGTACGAGCAGTACTTC. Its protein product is CASSLVGRWYEQYF.

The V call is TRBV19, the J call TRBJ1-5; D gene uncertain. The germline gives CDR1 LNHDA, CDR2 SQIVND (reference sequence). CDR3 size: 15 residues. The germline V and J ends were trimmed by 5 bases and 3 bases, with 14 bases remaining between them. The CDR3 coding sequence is TGTGCCAGTAGTCCCTGGCGTAGTTACAATCAGCCCCAGCATTTT. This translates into CASSPWRSYNQPQHF.

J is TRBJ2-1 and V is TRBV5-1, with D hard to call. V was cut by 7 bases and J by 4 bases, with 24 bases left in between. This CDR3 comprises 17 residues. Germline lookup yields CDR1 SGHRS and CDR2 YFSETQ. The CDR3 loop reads CASRESEDSRKYNEQFF. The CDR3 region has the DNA TGCGCCAGCCGCGAATCAGAGGATAGCCGAAAGTACAATGAGCAGTTCTTC. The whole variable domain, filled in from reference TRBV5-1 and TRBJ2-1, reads KAGVTQTPRYLIKTRGQQVTLSCSPISGHRSVSWYQQTPGQGLQFLFEYFSETQRNKGNFPGRFSGRQFSNSRSEMNVSTLELGDSALYLCASRESEDSRKYNEQFFGPGTRLTVL.

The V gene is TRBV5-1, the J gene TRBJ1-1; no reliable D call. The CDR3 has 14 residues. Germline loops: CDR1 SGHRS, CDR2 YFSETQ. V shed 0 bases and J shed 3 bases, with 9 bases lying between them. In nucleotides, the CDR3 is TGCGCCAGCAGCTTGGCTGACTTGGACACTGAAGCTTTCTTT. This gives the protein CASSLADLDTEAFF.

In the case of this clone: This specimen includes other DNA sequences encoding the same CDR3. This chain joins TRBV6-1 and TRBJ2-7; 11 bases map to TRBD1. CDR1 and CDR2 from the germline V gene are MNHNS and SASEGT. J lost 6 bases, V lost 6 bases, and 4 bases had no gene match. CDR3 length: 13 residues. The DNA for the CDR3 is TGTGCCAGCAGAGGACAGGGGGCCGGCGAGCAGTACTTC. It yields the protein CASRGQGAGEQYF.

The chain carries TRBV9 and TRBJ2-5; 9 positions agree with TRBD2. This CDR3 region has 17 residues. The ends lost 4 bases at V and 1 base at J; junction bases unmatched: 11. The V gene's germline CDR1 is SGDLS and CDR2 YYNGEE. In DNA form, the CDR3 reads TGTGCCAGCAGCCCAGTCCCGACTAGCGGAGCCCAAGAGACCCAGTACTTC. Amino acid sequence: CASSPVPTSGAQETQYF. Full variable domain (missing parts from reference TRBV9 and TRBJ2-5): DSGVTQTPKHLITATGQRVTLRCSPRSGDLSVYWYQQSLDQGLQFLIQYYNGEERAKGNILERFSAQQFPDLHSELNLSSLELGDSALYFCASSPVPTSGAQETQYFGPGTRLLVL.

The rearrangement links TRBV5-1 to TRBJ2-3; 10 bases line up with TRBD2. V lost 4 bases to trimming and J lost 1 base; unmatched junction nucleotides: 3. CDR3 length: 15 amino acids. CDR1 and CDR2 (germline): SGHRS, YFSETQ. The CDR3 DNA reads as TGCGCCAGCAGCCACCTAGCGGGAGGCACAGATACGCAGTATTTT. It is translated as CASSHLAGGTDTQYF.

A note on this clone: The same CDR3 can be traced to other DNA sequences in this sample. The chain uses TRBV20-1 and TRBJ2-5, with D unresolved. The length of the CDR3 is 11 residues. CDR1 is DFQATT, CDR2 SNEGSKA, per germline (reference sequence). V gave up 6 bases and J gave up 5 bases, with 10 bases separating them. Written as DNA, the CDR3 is TGCAGTGCCACCTCTGGGGAGACCCAGTACTTC. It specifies CSATSGETQYF.

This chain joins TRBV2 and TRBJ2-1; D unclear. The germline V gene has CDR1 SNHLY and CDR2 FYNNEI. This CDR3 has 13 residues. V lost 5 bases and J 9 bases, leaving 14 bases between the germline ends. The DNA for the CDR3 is TGTGCCAGCAGTCAGATTCCCGTGGGTGAGCAGTTCTTC. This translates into CASSQIPVGEQFF.

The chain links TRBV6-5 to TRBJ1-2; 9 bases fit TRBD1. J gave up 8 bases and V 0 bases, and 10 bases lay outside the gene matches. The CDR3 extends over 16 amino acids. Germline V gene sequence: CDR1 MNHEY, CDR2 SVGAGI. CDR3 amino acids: CASSYSWTGVGQGYTF. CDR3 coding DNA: TGTGCCAGCAGTTACTCCTGGACAGGGGTAGGCCAGGGCTACACCTTC.

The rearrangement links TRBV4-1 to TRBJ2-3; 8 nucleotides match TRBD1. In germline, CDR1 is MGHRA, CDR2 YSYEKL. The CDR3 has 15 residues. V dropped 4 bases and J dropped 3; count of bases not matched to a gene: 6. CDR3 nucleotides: TGCGCCAGCAGCCGGACAGGGATAGCAACAGATACGCAGTATTTT. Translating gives CASSRTGIATDTQYF.

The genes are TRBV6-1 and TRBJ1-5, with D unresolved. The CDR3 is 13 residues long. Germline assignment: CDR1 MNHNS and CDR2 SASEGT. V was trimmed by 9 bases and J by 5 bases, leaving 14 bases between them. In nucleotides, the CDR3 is TGTGCCAGTAGGCAAACGACTGATCAGCCCCAGCATTTT. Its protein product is CASRQTTDQPQHF.

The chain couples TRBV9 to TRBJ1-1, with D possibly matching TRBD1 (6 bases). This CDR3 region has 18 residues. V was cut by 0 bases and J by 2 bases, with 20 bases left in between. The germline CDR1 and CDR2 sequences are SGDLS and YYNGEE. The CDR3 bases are TGTGCCAGCAGCGTAGGGCTGGGGGCCACCTCGACTAACACTGAAGCTTTCTTT. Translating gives CASSVGLGATSTNTEAFF.

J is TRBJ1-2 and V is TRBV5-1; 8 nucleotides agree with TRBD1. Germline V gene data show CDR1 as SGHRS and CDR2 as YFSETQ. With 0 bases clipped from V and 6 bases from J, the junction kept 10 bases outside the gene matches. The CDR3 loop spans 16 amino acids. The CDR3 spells CASSLANNRGFDGYTF. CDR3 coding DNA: TGCGCCAGCAGCTTGGCCAACAACAGGGGGTTCGATGGCTACACCTTC.

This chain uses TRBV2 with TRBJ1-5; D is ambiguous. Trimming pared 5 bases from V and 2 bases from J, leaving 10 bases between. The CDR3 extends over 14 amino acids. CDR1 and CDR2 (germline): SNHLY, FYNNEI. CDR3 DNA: TGTGCCAGCAGTCCCGGTCCAGGCAATCAGCCCCAGCATTTT. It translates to CASSPGPGNQPQHF. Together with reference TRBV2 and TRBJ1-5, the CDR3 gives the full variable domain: EPEVTQTPSHQVTQMGQEVILRCVPISNHLYFYWYRQILGQKVEFLVSFYNNEISEKSEIFDDQFSVERPDGSNFTLKIRSTKLEDSAMYFCASSPGPGNQPQHFGDGTRLSIL.

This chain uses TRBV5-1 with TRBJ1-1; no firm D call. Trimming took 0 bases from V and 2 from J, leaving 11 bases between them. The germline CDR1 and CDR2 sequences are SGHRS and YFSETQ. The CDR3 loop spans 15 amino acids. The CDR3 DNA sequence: TGCGCCAGCAGCTTGGCCGGGGAACCAAACACTGAAGCTTTCTTT. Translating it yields CASSLAGEPNTEAFF.

In nucleotides, the CDR3 is TGTGCCAGCAGCGTAGACACCGGCCCCTACGAGCAGTACTTC. This translates into CASSVDTGPYEQYF. The chain has TRBV9 and TRBJ2-7; D gene ambiguous. Germline V gene sequence: CDR1 SGDLS, CDR2 YYNGEE. Trimming stripped 0 bases from V and 2 bases from J, with 9 bases between. This CDR3 spans 14 amino acids.

In nucleotides, the CDR3 is TGTGCCAGCAAATTCGAGCGGGGCAACACCGGGGAGCTGTTTTTT. It is translated as CASKFERGNTGELFF. The chain uses TRBV6-5 and TRBJ2-2; 7 bases line up with TRBD2. Germline CDR1 and CDR2: MNHEY and SVGAGI. J was trimmed by 2 bases and V by 7 bases; bases with no gene match: 7. This CDR3 has 15 amino acids.

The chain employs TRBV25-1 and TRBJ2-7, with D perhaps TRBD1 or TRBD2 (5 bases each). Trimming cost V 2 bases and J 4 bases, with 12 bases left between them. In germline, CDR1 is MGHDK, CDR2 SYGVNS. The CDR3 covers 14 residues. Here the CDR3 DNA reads TGTGCCAGCAGTGAAGTGGGGACCCGTTACGAGCAGTACTTC. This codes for CASSEVGTRYEQYF.